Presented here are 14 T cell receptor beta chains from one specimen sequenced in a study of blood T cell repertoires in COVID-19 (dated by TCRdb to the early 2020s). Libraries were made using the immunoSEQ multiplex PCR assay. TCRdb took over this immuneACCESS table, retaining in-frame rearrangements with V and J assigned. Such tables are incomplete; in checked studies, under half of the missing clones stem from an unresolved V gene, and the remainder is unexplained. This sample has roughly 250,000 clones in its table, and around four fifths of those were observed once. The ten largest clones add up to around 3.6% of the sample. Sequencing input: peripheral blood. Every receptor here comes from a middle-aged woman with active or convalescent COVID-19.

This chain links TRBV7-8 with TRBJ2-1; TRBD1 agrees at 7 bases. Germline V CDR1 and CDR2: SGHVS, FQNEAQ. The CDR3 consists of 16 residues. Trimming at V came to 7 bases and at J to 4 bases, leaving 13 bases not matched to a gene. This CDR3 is CASTNQAGRGYNEQFF. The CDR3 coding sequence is TGTGCCAGCACCAATCAGGCTGGCAGGGGGTACAATGAGCAGTTCTTC.

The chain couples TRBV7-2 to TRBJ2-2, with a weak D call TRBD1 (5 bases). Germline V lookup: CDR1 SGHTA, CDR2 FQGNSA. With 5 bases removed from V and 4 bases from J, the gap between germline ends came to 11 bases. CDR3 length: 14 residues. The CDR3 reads CASSVGRGTGELFF. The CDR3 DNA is TGTGCCAGCAGCGTAGGAAGGGGCACCGGGGAGCTGTTTTTT.

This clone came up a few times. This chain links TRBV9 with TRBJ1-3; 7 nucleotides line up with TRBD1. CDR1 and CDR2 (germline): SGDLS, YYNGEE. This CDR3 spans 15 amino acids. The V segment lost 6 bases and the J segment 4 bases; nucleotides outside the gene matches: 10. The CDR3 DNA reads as TGTGCCAGCAACCCGAGGGGACAGTCCGGAAACACCATATATTTT. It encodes CASNPRGQSGNTIYF.

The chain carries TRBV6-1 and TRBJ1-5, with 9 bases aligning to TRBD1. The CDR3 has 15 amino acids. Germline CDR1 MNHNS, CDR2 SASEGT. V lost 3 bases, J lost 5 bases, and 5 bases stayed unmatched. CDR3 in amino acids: CASSEGTGWHQPQHF. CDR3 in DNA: TGTGCCAGCAGTGAGGGGACAGGGTGGCATCAGCCCCAGCATTTT.

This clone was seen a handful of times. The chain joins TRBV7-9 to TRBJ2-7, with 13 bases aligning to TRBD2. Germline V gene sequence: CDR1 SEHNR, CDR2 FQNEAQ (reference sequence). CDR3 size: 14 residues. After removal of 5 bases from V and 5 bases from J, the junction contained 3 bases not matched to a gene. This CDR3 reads CASSRGLAGDEQYF. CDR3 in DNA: TGTGCCAGCAGCCGAGGACTAGCGGGGGACGAGCAGTACTTC.

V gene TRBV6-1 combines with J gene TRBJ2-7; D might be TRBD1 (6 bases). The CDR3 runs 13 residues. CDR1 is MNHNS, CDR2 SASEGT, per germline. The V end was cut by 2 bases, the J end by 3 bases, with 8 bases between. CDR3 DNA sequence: TGTGCCAGCAGTGAAACAGGGTTCTACGAGCAGTACGTC. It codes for CASSETGFYEQYV.

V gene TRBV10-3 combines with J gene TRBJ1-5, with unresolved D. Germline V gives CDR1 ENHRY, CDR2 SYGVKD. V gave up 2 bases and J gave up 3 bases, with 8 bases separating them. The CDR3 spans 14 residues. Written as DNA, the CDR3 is TGTGCCATCAGTGAGAACGGTTCCAATCAGCCCCAGCATTTT. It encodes CAISENGSNQPQHF.

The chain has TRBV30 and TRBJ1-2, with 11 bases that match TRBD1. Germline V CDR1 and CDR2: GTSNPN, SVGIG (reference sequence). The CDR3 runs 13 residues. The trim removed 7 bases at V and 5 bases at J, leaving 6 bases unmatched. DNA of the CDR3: TGTGCCTCACGGACAGGGGGCGTTTATGGCTACACCTTC. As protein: CASRTGGVYGYTF.

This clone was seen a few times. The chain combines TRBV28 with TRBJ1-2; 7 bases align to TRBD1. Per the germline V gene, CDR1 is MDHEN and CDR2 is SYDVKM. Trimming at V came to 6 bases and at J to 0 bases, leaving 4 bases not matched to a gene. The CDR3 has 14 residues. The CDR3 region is CASRGQGANYGYTF. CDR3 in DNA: TGTGCCAGCAGGGGGCAGGGGGCTAACTATGGCTACACCTTC.

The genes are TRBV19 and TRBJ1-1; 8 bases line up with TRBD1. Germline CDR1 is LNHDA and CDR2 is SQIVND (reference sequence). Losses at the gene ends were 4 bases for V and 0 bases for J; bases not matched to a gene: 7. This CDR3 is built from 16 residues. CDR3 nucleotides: TGTGCCAGTAGTAGGGGGGACAGGACCATGAACACTGAAGCTTTCTTT. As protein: CASSRGDRTMNTEAFF.

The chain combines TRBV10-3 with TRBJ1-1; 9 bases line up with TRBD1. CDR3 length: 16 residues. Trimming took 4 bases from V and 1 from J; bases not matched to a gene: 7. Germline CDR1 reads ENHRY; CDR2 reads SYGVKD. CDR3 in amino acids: CAISVGTGLGNTEAFF. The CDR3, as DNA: TGTGCCATCAGTGTAGGGACAGGGTTAGGGAACACTGAAGCTTTCTTT.

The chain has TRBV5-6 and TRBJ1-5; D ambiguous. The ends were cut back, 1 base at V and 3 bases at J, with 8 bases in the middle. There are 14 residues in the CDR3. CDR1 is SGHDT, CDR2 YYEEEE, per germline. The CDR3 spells CASSLTATNQPQHF. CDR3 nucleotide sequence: TGTGCCAGCAGCTTGACAGCTACCAATCAGCCCCAGCATTTT.

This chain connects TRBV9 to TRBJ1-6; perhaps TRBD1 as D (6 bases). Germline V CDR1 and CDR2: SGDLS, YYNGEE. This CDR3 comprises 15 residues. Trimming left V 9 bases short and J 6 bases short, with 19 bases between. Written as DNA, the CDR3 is TGTGCCACCTCCCAAGGACAGTATCTTAATTCACCCCTCCACTTT. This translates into CATSQGQYLNSPLHF.

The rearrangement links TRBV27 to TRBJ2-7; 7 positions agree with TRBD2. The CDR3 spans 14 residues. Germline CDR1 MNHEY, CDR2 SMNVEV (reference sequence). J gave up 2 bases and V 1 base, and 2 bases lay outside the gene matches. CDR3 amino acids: CASSLYGLAYEQYF. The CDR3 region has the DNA TGTGCCAGCAGTTTATACGGACTAGCCTACGAGCAGTACTTC.